Listed below are T cell receptor beta chains from one sample, sequenced in a study of cytomegalovirus exposure and HLA in healthy donors. Sequenced by immunoSEQ multiplex PCR; TCRdb stores in-frame clones only, minus some. The sample contains about 120,000 clones, around 86% of which appear only once. The sequenced sample consisted of PBMCs. The receptor set was obtained from a woman in her twenties or thirties in good health and CMV-seronegative. The CDR3 runs from the conserved cysteine through the conserved F or W. Clone size is not always given. Where it is, it says once, few, many or a class for expanded clones.

v_gene	abundance	j_gene	CDR3aa
TRBV28	.	.	CASSLTGQGINEQYF
TRBV2	.	TRBJ2-3	CASSAGQGPDTQYF
TRBV19	.	TRBJ1-1	CASSITTGLNTEAFF
TRBV27	few	TRBJ2-5	CASSGGGRVTQYF
TRBV5-4	.	TRBJ2-5	CASSIGGDQETQYF
TRBV10-2	few	TRBJ2-5	CASSERKNPGTRQETQYF
TRBV6-6	.	TRBJ1-3	CASTLSGNTIYF
TRBV9	.	TRBJ2-2	CASSPRGSADTGELFF
TRBV7-2	.	TRBJ1-1	CASSVGGGRVTEAFF
TRBV28	.	TRBJ2-7	CASSLGGSKYEQYF
TRBV4-1	.	TRBJ2-2	CASSQVTQGADAGELFF
TRBV7-8	once	TRBJ2-7	CASSPRASGTYEQYF
TRBV2	.	TRBJ2-5	CASSETRGGVEETQYF
TRBV6-6	.	TRBJ2-5	CASSYSSGSLETQYF
TRBV7-9	.	TRBJ2-7	CSSSWGTGGFYEQYF
TRBV30	.	TRBJ1-2	CAWSPGHGYTF
TRBV5-1	.	TRBJ2-3	CASSSRQVTDTQYF
TRBV20-1	.	TRBJ2-1	CSARRDNEQFF
TRBV15	.	TRBJ2-5	CATSRESSGMQETQYF
TRBV2	.	TRBJ1-6	CASSPDRAESPLHF
TRBV19	.	TRBJ1-1	CASSTHMETEAFF
TRBV28	once	TRBJ1-1	CASFAPRNLHLPGLFEAFF
TRBV11-2	few	TRBJ2-5	CASSLGASGSRETQYF
TRBV28	.	TRBJ1-5	CASTHTREPQHF
TRBV18	.	TRBJ2-1	CASSPTGVSYNEQFF
TRBV18	.	TRBJ1-2	CASSPGDREGGYTF
TRBV10-3	.	TRBJ2-1	CAITTTRDYNEQFF
TRBV6-6	.	.	CASSYPQRDSSYEQYF
TRBV28	few	TRBJ2-7	CASGGQPGHHSYEQYF
TRBV6-1	.	TRBJ1-6	CASRGPGGNSPLHF
TRBV6-1	.	TRBJ1-1	CASSAKPGQGSTEAFF
TRBV27	once	TRBJ1-1	CASSLIGTGGFMNTEAFF
TRBV18	.	TRBJ1-1	CASSPPNSFLNTEAFF
TRBV18	.	TRBJ2-5	CASSPPQSGRETQYF